The source of this TCR beta chain is a study of Graves' ophthalmopathy and Graves' hyperthyroidism. General study points: At 70.59% sensitivity and over 72% specificity, the model predicted progression of the ophthalmopathy.

Enrollment excluded any patients with other autoimmune diseases, uncontrolled infections, pregnancy or lactation. Amplification from RNA transcripts yielded the TCR beta CDR3 regions. The first-round RT-PCR employed HTBI primers together with the Qiagen OneStep RT-PCR kit. A multiplex PCR was then performed as the second round. From the multiplex PCR reads, TCRdb called clonotypes with MiXCR, one entry per CDR3 protein. The sample yields roughly 1.1 million distinct CDR3 sequences, 35% to 40% seen once. Comment on this clonotype: Its target is not known.

The sequence was collected from an adult man with Graves' hyperthyroidism. The specimen sequenced was peripheral blood or thyroid tissue (not recorded which).

The CDR3 region is CASSFGLESSPLHF. CDR3 nucleotides: TGCGCCAGCAGCTTCGGACTTGAAAGTTCACCCCTCCACTTT. The rearrangement uses TRBV5-1 and TRBJ1-6; D not certain. There are 14 residues in the CDR3. Trimming stripped 2 bases from V and 9 bases from J, with 12 bases between. Germline CDR1 reads SGHRS; CDR2 reads YFSETQ.